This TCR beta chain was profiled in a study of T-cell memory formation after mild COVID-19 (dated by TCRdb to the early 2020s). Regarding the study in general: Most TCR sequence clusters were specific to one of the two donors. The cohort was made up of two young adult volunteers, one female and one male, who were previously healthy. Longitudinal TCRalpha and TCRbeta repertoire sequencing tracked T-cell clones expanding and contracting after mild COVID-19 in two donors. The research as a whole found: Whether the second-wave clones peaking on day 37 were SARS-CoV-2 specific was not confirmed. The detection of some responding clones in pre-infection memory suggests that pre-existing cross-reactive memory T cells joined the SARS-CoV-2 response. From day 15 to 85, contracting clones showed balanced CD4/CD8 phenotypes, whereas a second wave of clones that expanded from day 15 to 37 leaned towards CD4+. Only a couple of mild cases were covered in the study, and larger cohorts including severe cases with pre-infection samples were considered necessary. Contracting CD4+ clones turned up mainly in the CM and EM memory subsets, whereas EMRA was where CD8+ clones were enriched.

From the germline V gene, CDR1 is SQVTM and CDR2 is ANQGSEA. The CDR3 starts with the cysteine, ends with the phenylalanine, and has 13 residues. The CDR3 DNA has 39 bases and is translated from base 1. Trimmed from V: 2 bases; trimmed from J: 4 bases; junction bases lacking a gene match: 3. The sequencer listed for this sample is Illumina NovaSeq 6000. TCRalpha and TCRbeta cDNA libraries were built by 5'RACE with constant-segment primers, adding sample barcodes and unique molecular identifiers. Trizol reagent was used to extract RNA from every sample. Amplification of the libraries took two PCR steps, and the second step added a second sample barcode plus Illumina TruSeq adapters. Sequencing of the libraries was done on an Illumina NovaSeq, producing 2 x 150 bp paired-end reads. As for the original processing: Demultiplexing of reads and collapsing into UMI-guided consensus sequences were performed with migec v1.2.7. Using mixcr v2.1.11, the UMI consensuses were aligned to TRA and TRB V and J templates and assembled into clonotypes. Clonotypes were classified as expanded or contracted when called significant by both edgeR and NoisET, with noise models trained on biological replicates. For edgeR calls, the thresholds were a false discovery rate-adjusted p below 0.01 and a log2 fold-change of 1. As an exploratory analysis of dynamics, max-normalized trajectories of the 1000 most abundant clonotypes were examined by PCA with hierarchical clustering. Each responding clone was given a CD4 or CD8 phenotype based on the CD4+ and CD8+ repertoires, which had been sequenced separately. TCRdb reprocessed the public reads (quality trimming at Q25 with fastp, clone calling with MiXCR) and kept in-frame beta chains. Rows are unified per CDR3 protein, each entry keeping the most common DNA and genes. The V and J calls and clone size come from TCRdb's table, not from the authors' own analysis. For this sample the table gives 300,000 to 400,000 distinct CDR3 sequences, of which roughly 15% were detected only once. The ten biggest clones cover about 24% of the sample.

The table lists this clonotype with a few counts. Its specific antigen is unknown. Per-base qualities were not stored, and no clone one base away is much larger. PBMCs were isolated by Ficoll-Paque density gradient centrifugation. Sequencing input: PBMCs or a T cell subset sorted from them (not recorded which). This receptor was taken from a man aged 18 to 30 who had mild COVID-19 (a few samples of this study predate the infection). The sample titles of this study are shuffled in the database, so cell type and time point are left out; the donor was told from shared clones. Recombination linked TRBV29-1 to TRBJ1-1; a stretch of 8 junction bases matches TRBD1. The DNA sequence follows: TGCAGCGTTGAACAGGGGGCGGGCACTGAAGCTTTCTTT. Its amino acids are CSVEQGAGTEAFF.